The present T cell receptor (beta chain) was sequenced within a study of tumor and adjacent non-tumor tissue in lung cancer. The overall study: Each sample yielded around 4 million productive TCRbeta reads on average.

The study, taken as a whole, reports: Shorter survival was associated with higher TCR diversity in tumors.

The germline CDR1 and CDR2 sequences are SEHNR and FQNEAQ (reference sequence). This CDR3 comprises 15 residues. V lost 5 bases, J lost 3 bases, and 9 bases stayed unmatched. RNA was extracted from bulk tissue without any cell sorting. This non-tumor lung sample came from over 3 cm beyond the tumor edge. TCRbeta libraries were built with three rounds of nested PCR, modified from ARM-PCR. TCRdb reanalysed the multiplex PCR reads using MiXCR and keeps one entry per CDR3 protein. There are about 100,000 distinct CDR3 sequences in the sample; 50% to 70% occur only once, and roughly a fifth lies in the top ten. This clonotype has just a few counts. Antigen specificity is unknown.

Sample: distant non-tumor lung tissue. This chain uses TRBV7-9 with TRBJ2-7, with 8 bases fitting TRBD1. This clonotype was obtained from a man younger than 45 with non-small cell lung cancer. This CDR3 is CASSMLQGANYEQYF. In DNA form, the CDR3 reads TGTGCCAGCAGCATGCTCCAGGGGGCGAACTACGAGCAGTACTTC.